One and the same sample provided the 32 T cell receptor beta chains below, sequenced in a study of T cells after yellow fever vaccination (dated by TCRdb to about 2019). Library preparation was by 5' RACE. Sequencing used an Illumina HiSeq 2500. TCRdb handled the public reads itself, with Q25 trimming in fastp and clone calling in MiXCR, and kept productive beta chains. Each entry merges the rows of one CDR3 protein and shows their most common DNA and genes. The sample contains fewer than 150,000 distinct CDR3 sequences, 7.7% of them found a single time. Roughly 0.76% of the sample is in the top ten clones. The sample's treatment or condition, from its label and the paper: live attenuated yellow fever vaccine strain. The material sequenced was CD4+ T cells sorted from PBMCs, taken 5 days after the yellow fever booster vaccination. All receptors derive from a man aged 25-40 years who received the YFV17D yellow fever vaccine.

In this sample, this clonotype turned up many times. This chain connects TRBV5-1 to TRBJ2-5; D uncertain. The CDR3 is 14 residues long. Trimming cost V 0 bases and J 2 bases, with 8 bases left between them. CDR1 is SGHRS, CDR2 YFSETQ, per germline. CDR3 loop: CASSLVNGQETQYF. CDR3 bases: TGCGCCAGCAGCTTGGTCAATGGGCAAGAGACCCAGTACTTC.

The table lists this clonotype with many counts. CDR3 sequence reads: CASSPGTGVVGYTF. Written as DNA, the CDR3 is TGCGCCAGCAGCCCCGGGACAGGGGTGGTTGGCTACACCTTC. The chain joins TRBV5-1 to TRBJ1-2; the match to TRBD1 covers 10 bases. CDR3 length: 14 amino acids. With V trimmed by 4 bases and J by 7 bases, 7 bases remained unmatched. Per germline, CDR1 SGHRS and CDR2 YFSETQ.

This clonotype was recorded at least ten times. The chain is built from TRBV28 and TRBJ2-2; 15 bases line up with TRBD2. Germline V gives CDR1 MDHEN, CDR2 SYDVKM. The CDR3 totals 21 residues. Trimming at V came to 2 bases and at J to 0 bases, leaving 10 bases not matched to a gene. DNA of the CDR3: TGTGCCAGCAGTTTACCTCTGTGGACTAGCGGGAGGGGGGCGAACACCGGGGAGCTGTTTTTT. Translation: CASSLPLWTSGRGANTGELFF. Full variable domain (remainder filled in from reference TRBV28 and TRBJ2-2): DVKVTQSSRYLVKRTGEKVFLECVQDMDHENMFWYRQDPGLGLRLIYFSYDVKMKEKGDIPEGYSVSREKKERFSLILESASTNQTSMYLCASSLPLWTSGRGANTGELFFGEGSRLTVL.

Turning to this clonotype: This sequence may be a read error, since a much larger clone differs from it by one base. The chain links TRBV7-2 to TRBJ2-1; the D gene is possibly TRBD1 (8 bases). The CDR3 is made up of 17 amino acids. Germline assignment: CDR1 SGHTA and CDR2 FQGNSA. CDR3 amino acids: CASSFVGQGLTYNEHFF. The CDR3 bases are TGTGCCAGCAGCTTTGTAGGACAGGGACTAACCTACAATGAGCACTTCTTC.

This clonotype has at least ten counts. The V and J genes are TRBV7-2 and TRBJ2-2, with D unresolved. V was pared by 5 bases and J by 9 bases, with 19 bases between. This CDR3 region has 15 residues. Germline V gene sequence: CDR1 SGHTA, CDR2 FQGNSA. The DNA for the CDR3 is TGTGCCAGCAGCCAGTCACAGATCTTATACCGGGAGCTGTTTTTT. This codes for CASSQSQILYRELFF.

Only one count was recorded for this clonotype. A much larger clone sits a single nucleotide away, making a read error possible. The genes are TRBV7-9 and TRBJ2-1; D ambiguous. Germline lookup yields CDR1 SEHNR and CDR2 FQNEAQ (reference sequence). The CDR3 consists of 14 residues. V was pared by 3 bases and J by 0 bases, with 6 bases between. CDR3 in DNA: TGTGCCAGCAGCTTCGCAAGCTCCTACAATGAGCAGTTCTTC. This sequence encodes CASSFASSYNEQFF.

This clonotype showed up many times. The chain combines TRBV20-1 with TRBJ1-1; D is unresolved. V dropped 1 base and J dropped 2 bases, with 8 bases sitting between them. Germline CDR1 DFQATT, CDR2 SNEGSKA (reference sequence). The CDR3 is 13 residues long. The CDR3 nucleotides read TGCAGTGCTAGAGTAGGGAGAAACACTGAAGCTTTCTTT. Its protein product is CSARVGRNTEAFF.

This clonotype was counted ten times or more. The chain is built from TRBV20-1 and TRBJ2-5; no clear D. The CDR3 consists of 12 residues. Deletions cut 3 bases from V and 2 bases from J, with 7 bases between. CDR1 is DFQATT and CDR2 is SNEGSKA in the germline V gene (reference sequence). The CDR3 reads CSASGSQETQYF. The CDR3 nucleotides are TGCAGTGCTAGTGGGTCACAAGAGACCCAGTACTTC.

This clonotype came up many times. The CDR3 spells CASSESGELFF. The CDR3 DNA reads as TGTGCCAGCAGTGAGTCCGGGGAGCTGTTTTTT. V is TRBV27 and J is TRBJ2-2; D gene ambiguous. CDR3 size: 11 residues. Germline values: CDR1 MNHEY, CDR2 SMNVEV (reference sequence). The V and J ends lost 5 bases and 6 bases respectively, with 4 bases between them.

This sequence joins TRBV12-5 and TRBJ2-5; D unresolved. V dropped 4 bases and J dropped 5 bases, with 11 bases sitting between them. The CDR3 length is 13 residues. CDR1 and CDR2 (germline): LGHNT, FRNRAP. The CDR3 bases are TGTGCTAGTGGTTCCCCGGTTGGGGAGACCCAGTACTTC. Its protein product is CASGSPVGETQYF.

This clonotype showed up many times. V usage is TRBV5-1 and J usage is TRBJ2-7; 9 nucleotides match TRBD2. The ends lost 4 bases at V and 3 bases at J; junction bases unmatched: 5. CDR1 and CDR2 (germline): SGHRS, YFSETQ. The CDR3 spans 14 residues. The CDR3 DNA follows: TGCGCCAGCAGCACCCCTAGCGGGAACTACGAGCAGTACTTC. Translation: CASSTPSGNYEQYF. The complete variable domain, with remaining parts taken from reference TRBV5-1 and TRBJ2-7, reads KAGVTQTPRYLIKTRGQQVTLSCSPISGHRSVSWYQQTPGQGLQFLFEYFSETQRNKGNFPGRFSGRQFSNSRSEMNVSTLELGDSALYLCASSTPSGNYEQYFGPGTRLTVT.

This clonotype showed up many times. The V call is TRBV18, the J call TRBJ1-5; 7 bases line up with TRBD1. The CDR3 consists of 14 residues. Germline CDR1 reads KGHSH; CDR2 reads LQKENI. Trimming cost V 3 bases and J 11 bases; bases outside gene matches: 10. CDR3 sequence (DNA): TGTGCCAGCTCACCGGCGACAGGGCATATTGCCCAGCATTTT. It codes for CASSPATGHIAQHF.

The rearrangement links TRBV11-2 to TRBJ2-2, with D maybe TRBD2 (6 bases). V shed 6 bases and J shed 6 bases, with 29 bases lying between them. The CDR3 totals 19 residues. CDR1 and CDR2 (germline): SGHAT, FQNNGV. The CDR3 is CASRQYEGLPFLPSGELFF. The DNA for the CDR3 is TGTGCCAGCAGACAATACGAAGGACTACCCTTTCTTCCCTCCGGGGAGCTGTTTTTT.

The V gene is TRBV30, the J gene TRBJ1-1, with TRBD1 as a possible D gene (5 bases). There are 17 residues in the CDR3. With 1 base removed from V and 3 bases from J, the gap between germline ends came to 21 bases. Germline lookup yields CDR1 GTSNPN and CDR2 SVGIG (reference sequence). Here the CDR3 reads CAWSAGGLRGFDTEAFF. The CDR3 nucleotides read TGTGCCTGGAGTGCGGGAGGGCTGCGGGGGTTTGACACTGAAGCTTTCTTT.

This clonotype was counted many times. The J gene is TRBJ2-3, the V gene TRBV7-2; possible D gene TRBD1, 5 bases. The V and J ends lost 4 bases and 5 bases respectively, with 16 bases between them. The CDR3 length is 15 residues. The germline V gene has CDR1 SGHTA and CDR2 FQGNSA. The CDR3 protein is CASSSRPRQGDTQYF. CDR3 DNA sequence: TGTGCCAGCAGCTCCCGGCCCCGGCAGGGAGATACGCAGTATTTT. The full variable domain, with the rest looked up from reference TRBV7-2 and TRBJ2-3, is GAGVSQSPSNKVTEKGKDVELRCDPISGHTALYWYRQSLGQGLEFLIYFQGNSAPDKSGLPSDRFSAERTGGSVSTLTIQRTQQEDSAVYLCASSSRPRQGDTQYFGPGTRLTVL.

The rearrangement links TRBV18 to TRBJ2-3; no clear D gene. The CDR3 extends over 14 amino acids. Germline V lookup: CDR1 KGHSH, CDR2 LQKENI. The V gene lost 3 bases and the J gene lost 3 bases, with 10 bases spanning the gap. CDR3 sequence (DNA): TGTGCCAGCTCACCCATTGGCCCGACAGATACGCAGTATTTT. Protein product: CASSPIGPTDTQYF.

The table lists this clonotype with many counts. The CDR3 region is CASSFDRGQNIQYF. CDR3 bases: TGTGCCAGCAGCTTCGACAGGGGCCAAAACATTCAGTACTTC. The gene calls are TRBV7-8 and TRBJ2-4, with 8 bases identical to TRBD1. CDR1 is SGHVS and CDR2 is FQNEAQ in the germline V gene. The CDR3 is 14 amino acids. The J segment lost 5 bases and the V segment lost 3 bases, leaving 3 bases of the junction unmatched.

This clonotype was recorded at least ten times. The CDR3 DNA reads as TGTGCCAGCAGCGCCCGGGAAGAGACCCAGTACTTC. Translated: CASSAREETQYF. The V gene is TRBV21-1, the J gene TRBJ2-5; the table's D call TRBD1 went unverified against the DNA. TRBV21-1 is an annotated pseudogene. The CDR3 contains 12 residues.

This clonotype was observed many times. CDR3 nucleotide sequence: TGTGCCAGCAGCCCCCCCATTATACGCCACGAGACCCAGTACTTC. Amino acid sequence: CASSPPIIRHETQYF. The chain combines TRBV5-6 with TRBJ2-5; the D is unclear. CDR3 length: 15 amino acids. Germline V gene data show CDR1 as SGHDT and CDR2 as YYEEEE. The V gene lost 4 bases and the J gene lost 5 bases, with 18 bases spanning the gap. Drawing the rest from reference TRBV5-6 and TRBJ2-5, the complete variable domain is DAGVTQSPTHLIKTRGQQVTLRCSPKSGHDTVSWYQQALGQGPQFIFQYYEEEERQRGNFPDRFSGHQFPNYSSELNVNALLLGDSALYLCASSPPIIRHETQYFGPGTRLLVL.

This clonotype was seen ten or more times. Here the CDR3 DNA reads TGTGCCAGCACTTTCCGGGACCTCTACAATGAGCAGTTCTTC. It yields the protein CASTFRDLYNEQFF. The chain carries TRBV12-3 or TRBV12-4 and TRBJ2-1; D may correspond to TRBD1 or TRBD2 (5 bases each). The CDR3 consists of 14 residues. V gave up 7 bases and J gave up 3 bases, with 13 bases separating them.

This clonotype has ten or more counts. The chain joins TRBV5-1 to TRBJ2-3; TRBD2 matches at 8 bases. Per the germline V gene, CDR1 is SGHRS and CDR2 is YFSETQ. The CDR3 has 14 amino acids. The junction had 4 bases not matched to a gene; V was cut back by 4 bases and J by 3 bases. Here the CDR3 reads CASSPLAGTDTQYF. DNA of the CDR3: TGCGCCAGCAGCCCATTAGCGGGGACAGATACGCAGTATTTT.

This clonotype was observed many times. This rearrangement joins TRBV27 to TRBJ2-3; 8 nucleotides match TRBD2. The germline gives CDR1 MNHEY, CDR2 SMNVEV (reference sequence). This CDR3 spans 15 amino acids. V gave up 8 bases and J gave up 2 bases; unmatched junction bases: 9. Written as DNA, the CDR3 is TGTGCCAGCCGACGAGTAGCGGGATCCACAGATACGCAGTATTTT. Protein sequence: CASRRVAGSTDTQYF.

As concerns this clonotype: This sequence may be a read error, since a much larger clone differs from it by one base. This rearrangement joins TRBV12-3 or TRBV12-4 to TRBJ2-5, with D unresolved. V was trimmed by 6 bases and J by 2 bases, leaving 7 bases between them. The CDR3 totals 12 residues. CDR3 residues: CASSGRQETQYF. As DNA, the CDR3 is TGTGCCAGCAGCGGGCGTCAAGAGACCCAGTACTTC.

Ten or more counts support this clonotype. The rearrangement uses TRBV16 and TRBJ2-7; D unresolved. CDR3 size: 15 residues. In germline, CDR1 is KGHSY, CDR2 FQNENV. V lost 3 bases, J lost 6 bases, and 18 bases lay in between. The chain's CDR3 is CASSQPPTESGEQYF. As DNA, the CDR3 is TGTGCCAGCAGCCAGCCGCCGACGGAGTCGGGCGAGCAGTACTTC.

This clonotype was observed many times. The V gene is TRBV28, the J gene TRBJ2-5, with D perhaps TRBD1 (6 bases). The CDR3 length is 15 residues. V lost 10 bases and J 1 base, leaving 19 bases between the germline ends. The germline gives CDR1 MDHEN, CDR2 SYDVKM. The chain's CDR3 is CATSLVGQIQETQYF. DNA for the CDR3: TGTGCCACTTCACTGGTGGGACAAATCCAAGAGACCCAGTACTTC.

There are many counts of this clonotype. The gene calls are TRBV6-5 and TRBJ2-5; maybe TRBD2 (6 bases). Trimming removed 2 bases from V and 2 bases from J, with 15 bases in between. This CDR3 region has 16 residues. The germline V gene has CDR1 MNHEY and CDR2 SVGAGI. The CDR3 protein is CASSYGTAEIQETQYF. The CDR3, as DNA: TGTGCCAGCAGTTACGGGACTGCCGAAATACAAGAGACCCAGTACTTC.

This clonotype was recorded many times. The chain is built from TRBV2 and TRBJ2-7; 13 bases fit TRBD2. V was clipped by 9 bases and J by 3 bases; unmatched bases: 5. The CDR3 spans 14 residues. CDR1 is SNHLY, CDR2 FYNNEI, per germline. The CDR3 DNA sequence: TGTGCCAGTCTACGACTAGCGGGGGGCTACGAGCAGTACTTC. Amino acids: CASLRLAGGYEQYF. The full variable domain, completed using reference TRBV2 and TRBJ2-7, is EPEVTQTPSHQVTQMGQEVILRCVPISNHLYFYWYRQILGQKVEFLVSFYNNEISEKSEIFDDQFSVERPDGSNFTLKIRSTKLEDSAMYFCASLRLAGGYEQYFGPGTRLTVT.

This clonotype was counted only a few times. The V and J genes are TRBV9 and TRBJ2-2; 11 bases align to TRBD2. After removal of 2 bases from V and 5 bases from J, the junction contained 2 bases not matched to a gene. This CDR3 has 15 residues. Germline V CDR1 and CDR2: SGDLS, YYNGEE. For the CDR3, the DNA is TGTGCCAGCAGCGTGTCTAGCGGGGGGACCGGGGAGCTGTTTTTT. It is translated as CASSVSSGGTGELFF.

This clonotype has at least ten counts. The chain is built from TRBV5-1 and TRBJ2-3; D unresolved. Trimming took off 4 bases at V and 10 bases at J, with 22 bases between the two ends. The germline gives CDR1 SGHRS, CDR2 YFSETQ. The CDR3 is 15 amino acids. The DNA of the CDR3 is TGCGCCAGCAGCCGCGATTCGGGCGGAGACAAAGCGCAGTATTTT. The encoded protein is CASSRDSGGDKAQYF.

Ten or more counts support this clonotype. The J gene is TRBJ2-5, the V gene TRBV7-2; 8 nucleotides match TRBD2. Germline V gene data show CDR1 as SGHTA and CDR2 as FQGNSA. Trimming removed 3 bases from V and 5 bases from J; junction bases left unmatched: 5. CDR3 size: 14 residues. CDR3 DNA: TGTGCCAGCAGCTTCCAAAGCGGGAGTGAGACCCAGTACTTC. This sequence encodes CASSFQSGSETQYF.

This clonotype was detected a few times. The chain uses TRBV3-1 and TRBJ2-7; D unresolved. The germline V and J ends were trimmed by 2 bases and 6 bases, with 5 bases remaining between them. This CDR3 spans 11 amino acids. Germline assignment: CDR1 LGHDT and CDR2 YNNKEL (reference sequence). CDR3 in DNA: TGTGCCAGCAGCCAATCTGGCGAGCAGTACTTC. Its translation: CASSQSGEQYF.

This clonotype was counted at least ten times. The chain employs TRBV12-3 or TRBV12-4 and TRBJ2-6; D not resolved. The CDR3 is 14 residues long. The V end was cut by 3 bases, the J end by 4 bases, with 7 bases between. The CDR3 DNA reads TGTGCCAGCAGTTTTAGGGCCGGGGCCAACGTCCTGACTTTC. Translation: CASSFRAGANVLTF.